This TCR beta chain was observed in a study of T cell repertoires in aging, cancer and after chemotherapy. Whole-study context: Donors were grouped into six age bands spanning 30 or younger through 70 or older.

Whole-study results and caveats: The repertoire data cannot show anything about immunological memory following chemotherapy.

Amplification of TCR beta used genomic DNA extracted from peripheral blood. The CDR3 consists of 16 residues. Trimming took 0 bases from V and 4 from J; bases not matched to a gene: 7. Germline V gives CDR1 WSHSY, CDR2 SAAADI. Regarding this clonotype: Antigen specificity is unknown.

TRB rearrangements spanning V, D and J were amplified using mixed TRB-A/B primers. TCRdb ran MiXCR on the multiplex PCR reads and lists one entry per CDR3 protein. In the table there are more than 1,000 distinct CDR3 sequences, roughly 27% of which are singletons. The gene calls are TRBV10-2 and TRBJ2-7, with 9 bases matching TRBD1. The source of this sequence is a human donor with a solid tumor. Source material: blood. The CDR3 DNA reads as TGCGCCAGCAGTGAGTCCTACGGGACAGGGTCGTACGAGCAGTACTTC. Protein sequence: CASSESYGTGSYEQYF.